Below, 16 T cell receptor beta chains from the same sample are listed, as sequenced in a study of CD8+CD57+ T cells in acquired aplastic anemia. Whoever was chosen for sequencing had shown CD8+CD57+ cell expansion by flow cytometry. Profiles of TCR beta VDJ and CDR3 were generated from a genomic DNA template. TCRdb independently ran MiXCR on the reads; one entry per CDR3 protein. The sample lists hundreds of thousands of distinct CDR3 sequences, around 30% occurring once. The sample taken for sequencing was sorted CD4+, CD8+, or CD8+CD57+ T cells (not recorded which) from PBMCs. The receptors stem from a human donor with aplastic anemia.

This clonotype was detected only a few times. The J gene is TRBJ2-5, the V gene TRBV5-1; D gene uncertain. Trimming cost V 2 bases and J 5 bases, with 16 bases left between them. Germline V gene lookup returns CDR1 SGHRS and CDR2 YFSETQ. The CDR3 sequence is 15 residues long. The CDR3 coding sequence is TGCGCCAGCAGCTTAGGACCACTCGCGAGCGAGACCCAGTACTTC. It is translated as CASSLGPLASETQYF.

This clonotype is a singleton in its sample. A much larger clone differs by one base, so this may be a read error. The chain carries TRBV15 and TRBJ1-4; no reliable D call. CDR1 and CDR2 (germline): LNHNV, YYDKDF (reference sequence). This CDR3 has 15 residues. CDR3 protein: CATSGEQLPNEKLFF. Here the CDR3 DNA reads TGTGCCACCAGCGGAGAACAGTTACCGAATGAAAAACTGTTTTTT.

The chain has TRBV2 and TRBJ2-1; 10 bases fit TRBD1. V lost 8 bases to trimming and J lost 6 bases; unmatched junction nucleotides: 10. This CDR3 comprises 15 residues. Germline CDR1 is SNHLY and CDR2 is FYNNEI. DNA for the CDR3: TGTGCCAGCGGTCGAGGCAGGACAGGGGGCAATGAGCAGTTCTTC. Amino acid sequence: CASGRGRTGGNEQFF.

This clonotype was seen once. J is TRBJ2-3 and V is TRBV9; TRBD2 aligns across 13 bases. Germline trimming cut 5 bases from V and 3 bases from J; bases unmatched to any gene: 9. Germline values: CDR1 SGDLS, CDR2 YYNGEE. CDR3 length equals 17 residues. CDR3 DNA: TGTGCCAGCAGTCTAACTAGCGGGGGGGCCTGGACAGATACGCAGTATTTT. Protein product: CASSLTSGGAWTDTQYF.

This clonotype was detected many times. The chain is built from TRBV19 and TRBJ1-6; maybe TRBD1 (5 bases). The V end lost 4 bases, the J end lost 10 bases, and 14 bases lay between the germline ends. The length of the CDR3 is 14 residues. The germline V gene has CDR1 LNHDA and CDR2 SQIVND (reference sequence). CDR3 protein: CASSSRVPESPLHF. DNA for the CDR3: TGTGCCAGTAGTAGCAGGGTCCCGGAGTCACCCCTCCACTTT. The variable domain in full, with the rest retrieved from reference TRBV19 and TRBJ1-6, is DGGITQSPKYLFRKEGQNVTLSCEQNLNHDAMYWYRQDPGQGLRLIYYSQIVNDFQKGDIAEGYSVSREKKESFPLTVTSAQKNPTAFYLCASSSRVPESPLHFGNGTRLTVT.

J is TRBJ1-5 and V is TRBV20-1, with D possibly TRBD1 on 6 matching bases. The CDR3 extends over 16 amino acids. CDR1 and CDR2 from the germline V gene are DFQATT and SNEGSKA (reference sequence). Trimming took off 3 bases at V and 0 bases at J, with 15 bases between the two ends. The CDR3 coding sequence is TGCAGTGCTAGTCAACAGGGATTCTATAGCAATCAGCCCCAGCATTTT. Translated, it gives CSASQQGFYSNQPQHF.

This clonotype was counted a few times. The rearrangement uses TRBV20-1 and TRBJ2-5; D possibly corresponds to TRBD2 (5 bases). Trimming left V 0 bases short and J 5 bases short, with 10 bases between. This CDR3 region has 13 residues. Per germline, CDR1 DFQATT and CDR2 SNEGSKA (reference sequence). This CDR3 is CSARDIERETQYF. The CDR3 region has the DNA TGCAGTGCTAGAGATATCGAGCGGGAGACCCAGTACTTC.

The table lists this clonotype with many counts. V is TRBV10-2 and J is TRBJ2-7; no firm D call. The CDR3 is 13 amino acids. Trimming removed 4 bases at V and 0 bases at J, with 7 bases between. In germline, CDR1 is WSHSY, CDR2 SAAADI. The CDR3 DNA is TGCGCCAGCAGTGTACGCTACTCCTACGAGCAGTACTTC. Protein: CASSVRYSYEQYF.

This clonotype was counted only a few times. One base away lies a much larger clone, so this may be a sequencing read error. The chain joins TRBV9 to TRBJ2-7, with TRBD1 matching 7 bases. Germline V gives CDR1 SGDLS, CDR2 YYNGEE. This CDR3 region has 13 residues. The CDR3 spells CASSGGQSYEQHF. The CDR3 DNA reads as TGTGCCAGCAGCGGGGGACAGTCCTACGAGCAGCACTTC.

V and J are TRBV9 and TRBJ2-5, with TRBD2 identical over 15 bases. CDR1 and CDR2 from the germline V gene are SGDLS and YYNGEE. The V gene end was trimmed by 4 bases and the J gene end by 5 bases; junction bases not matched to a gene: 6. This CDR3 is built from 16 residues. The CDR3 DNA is TGTGCCAGCAGCACCCGGACTAGCGGGGGGGCTGAGACCCAGTACTTC. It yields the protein CASSTRTSGGAETQYF.

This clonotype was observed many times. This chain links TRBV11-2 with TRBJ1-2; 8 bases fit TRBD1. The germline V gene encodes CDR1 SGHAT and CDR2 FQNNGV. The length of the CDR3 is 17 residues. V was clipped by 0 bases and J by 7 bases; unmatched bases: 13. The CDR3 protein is CASSLDSGQGFIFGYTF. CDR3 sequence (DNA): TGTGCCAGCAGCTTAGATAGCGGACAGGGATTCATCTTTGGCTACACCTTC. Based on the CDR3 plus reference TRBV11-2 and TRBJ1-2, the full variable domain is EAGVAQSPRYKIIEKRQSVAFWCNPISGHATLYWYQQILGQGPKLLIQFQNNGVVDDSQLPKDRFSAERLKGVDSTLKIQPAKLEDSAVYLCASSLDSGQGFIFGYTFGSGTRLTVV.

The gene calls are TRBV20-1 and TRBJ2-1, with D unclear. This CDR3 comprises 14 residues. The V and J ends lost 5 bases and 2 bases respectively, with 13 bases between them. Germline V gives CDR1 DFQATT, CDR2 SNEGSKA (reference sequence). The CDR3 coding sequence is TGCAGTGCTGGCACCCCTCGCGCCTACAATGAGCAGTTCTTC. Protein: CSAGTPRAYNEQFF.

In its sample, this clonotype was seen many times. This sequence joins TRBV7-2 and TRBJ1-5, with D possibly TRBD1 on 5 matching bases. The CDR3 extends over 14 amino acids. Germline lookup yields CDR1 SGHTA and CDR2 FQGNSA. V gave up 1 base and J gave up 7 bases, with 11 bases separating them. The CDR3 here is CASSLGQGGQPQHF. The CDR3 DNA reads TGTGCCAGCAGCTTAGGTCAGGGCGGCCAGCCCCAGCATTTT.

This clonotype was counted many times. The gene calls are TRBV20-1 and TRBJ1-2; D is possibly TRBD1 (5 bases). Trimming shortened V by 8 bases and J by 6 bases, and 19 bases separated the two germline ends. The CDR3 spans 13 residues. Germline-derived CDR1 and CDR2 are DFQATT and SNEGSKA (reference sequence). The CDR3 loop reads CSSFGRGPDGYTF. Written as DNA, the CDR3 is TGCAGTTCCTTTGGACGGGGCCCGGATGGCTACACCTTC.

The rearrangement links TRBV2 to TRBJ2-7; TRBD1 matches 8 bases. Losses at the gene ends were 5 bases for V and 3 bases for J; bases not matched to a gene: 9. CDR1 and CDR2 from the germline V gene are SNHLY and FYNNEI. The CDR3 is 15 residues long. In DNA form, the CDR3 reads TGTGCCAGCAGTCAAATCAGGGGGCTGGACTACGAGCAGTACTTC. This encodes CASSQIRGLDYEQYF. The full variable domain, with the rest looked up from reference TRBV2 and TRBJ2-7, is EPEVTQTPSHQVTQMGQEVILRCVPISNHLYFYWYRQILGQKVEFLVSFYNNEISEKSEIFDDQFSVERPDGSNFTLKIRSTKLEDSAMYFCASSQIRGLDYEQYFGPGTRLTVT.

In nucleotides, the CDR3 is TGCGCCAGCAGCCTACCTCCAAGCCGGGACACGAGCTCCTACGAGCAGTACTTC. Its translation is CASSLPPSRDTSSYEQYF. The rearrangement joins TRBV4-1 to TRBJ2-7; perhaps TRBD1 as D (6 bases). The CDR3 runs 18 residues. The germline V gene encodes CDR1 MGHRA and CDR2 YSYEKL. V was cut by 4 bases and J by 0 bases, with 22 bases left in between.